This entry concerns a single T cell receptor (beta chain). Its cognate antigen is unknown. These data originate in a study of graft-versus-host responses after intestinal transplantation. Background on the study: Each patient got anti-thymocyte globulin induction, then tacrolimus and steroids for two to four years. Study-level findings and limits: Among circulating GvH clones, peak levels were associated with early post-transplant declines in HvG clones. The marrow of recipients harbored GvH clones, and ileum or blood showed some of them first. Patients with graft-donor T cell macrochimerism had high graft-versus-host to host-versus-graft clonal ratios in allografts.

This table comes from immunoSEQ multiplex PCR, and its TCRdb copy is limited to in-frame clones, with some not included. Altogether over 100,000 clones are present, 85% to 95% being singletons, with the ten largest covering approximately 1.2%. After removal of 4 bases from V and 4 bases from J, the junction contained 10 bases not matched to a gene. The germline V gene has CDR1 MNHNS and CDR2 SASEGT. The CDR3 is 18 amino acids. This chain uses TRBV6-1 with TRBJ2-1; 13 positions match TRBD2. The sequencing used unstimulated CD8+ T cells sorted from spleen or lymph node cells, collected before transplant. The sequence derives from a human donor who was the organ donor for an intestinal transplant. CDR3 DNA: TGTGCCAGCAGTGCACTAGCGGGAGGGATTGTTTCGTACAATGAGCAGTTCTTC. Translating it yields CASSALAGGIVSYNEQFF.